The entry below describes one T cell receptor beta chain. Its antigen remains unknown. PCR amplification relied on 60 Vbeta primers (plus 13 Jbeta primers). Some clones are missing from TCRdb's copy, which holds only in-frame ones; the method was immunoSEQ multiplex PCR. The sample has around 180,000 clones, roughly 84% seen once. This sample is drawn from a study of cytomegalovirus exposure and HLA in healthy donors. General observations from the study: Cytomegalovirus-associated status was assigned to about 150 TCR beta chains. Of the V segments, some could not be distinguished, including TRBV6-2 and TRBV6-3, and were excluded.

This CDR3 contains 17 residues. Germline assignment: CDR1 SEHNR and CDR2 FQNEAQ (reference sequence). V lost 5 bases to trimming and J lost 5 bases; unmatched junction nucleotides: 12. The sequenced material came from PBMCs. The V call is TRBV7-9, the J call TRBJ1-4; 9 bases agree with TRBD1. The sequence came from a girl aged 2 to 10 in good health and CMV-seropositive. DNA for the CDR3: TGTGCCAGCAGCCGCGGGACAGGGATATCCGAGAATGAAAAACTGTTTTTT. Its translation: CASSRGTGISENEKLFF.